A single sample is the source of the 22 T cell receptor beta chains below, sequenced in a study of shared clonotypes between healthy human individuals. Using immunoSEQ multiplex PCR, the repertoire was profiled, and TCRdb retains in-frame clones only, with some absent. The sample carries about 490,000 clones, less than 80% recorded once. The sequencing sample was made of PBMCs. The source of these receptors is a woman aged 35 to 49 in good health. Some clones in this sample may be carry-over from other donors' samples.

About this clone itself: Different DNA sequences within this sample yield the same CDR3. This chain joins TRBV7-9 and TRBJ2-5, with 12 bases that match TRBD2. In germline, CDR1 is SEHNR, CDR2 FQNEAQ (reference sequence). The CDR3 spans 14 residues. The ends lost 4 bases at V and 5 bases at J; junction bases unmatched: 2. The chain's CDR3 is CASSSGLAGETQYF. In DNA form, the CDR3 reads TGTGCCAGCAGCTCAGGACTAGCGGGGGAGACCCAGTACTTC.

A note on this clone: This sequence may be a read error, since a much larger clone differs from it by one base. V and J are TRBV4-3 and TRBJ2-1, with TRBD2 as a possible D gene (6 bases). The CDR3 is 14 residues long. Trimming took off 2 bases at V and 4 bases at J, with 9 bases between the two ends. From germline, CDR1 is LGHNA and CDR2 YSLEER. CDR3 nucleotide sequence: TGCGCCAGCAGCCAAAATGGAGGGTACAATGAGCAGTTCTTC. Translating gives CASSQNGGYNEQFF.

This clone appeared once. This chain links TRBV7-3 with TRBJ1-3; D is possibly TRBD1 (5 bases). CDR1 SGHTA and CDR2 FQGTGA come from the germline V gene. The CDR3 extends over 14 amino acids. V gave up 2 bases and J gave up 2 bases, with 7 bases separating them. The CDR3 loop is CASSLAGTGNTIYF. The CDR3 region has the DNA TGTGCCAGCAGCTTAGCAGGGACTGGAAACACCATATATTTT.

The chain joins TRBV6-1 to TRBJ1-5; D unclear. The V and J ends lost 9 bases and 1 base respectively, with 7 bases between them. Germline CDR1 MNHNS, CDR2 SASEGT. The length of the CDR3 is 12 residues. CDR3 nucleotide sequence: TGTGCCAGTGAGTCCAGCAATCAGCCCCAGCATTTT. This encodes CASESSNQPQHF.

The rearrangement uses TRBV5-1 and TRBJ2-1; weak D call: TRBD2 (6 bases). CDR3 length: 15 residues. Germline loops: CDR1 SGHRS, CDR2 YFSETQ. The V end was cut by 2 bases, the J end by 10 bases, with 19 bases between. CDR3 sequence (DNA): TGCGCCAGCAGCTTTCGGGGAGTAGCGGTCCAAGAGCAGTTCTTC. It encodes CASSFRGVAVQEQFF.

CDR3 DNA: TGTGCCAGTAGTTTCGATGGGACAGTTCCTGGAAACACCATATATTTT. Protein product: CASSFDGTVPGNTIYF. The chain couples TRBV19 to TRBJ1-3; 7 nucleotides line up with TRBD1. The CDR3 totals 16 residues. Trimming cost V 5 bases and J 2 bases; bases outside gene matches: 9. CDR1 is LNHDA and CDR2 is SQIVND in the germline V gene (reference sequence).

The genes are TRBV10-2 and TRBJ2-1, with D perhaps TRBD2 (6 bases). In germline, CDR1 is WSHSY, CDR2 SAAADI. The length of the CDR3 is 12 residues. Trimming pared 8 bases from V and 5 bases from J, leaving 10 bases between. The CDR3 DNA reads as TGCGCCAGCGCTAGCGCACACAATGAGCAGTTCTTC. Translation: CASASAHNEQFF.

This chain links TRBV9 with TRBJ2-1; possible D gene TRBD2, 6 bases. The CDR3 contains 17 residues. The V and J ends lost 0 bases and 3 bases respectively, with 16 bases between them. Germline loops: CDR1 SGDLS, CDR2 YYNGEE. The CDR3 loop is CASSVEMGRGSYNEQFF. The DNA for the CDR3 is TGTGCCAGCAGCGTAGAGATGGGGCGGGGTAGCTACAATGAGCAGTTCTTC.

The chain combines TRBV7-6 with TRBJ1-4, with 7 bases fitting TRBD1. The CDR3 is 15 residues long. Trimming removed 5 bases from V and 5 bases from J; junction bases left unmatched: 8. Per germline, CDR1 SGHVS and CDR2 FNYEAQ. Here the CDR3 reads CASSPLDRANEKLFF. As DNA, the CDR3 is TGTGCCAGCAGCCCACTAGACAGGGCGAATGAAAAACTGTTTTTT.

This clone was detected only once. The chain recombines TRBV2 with TRBJ2-7; 11 bases line up with TRBD2. Germline V lookup: CDR1 SNHLY, CDR2 FYNNEI. J gave up 2 bases and V 5 bases, and 5 bases lay outside the gene matches. The CDR3 has 15 amino acids. The CDR3, as DNA: TGTGCCAGCAGTATTAGACTAGCGGGGACCTACGAGCAGTACTTC. Amino acids: CASSIRLAGTYEQYF.

The genes are TRBV7-9 and TRBJ2-3, with 7 bases identical to TRBD1. The germline CDR1 and CDR2 sequences are SEHNR and FQNEAQ (reference sequence). Trimming removed 7 bases from V and 1 base from J; junction bases left unmatched: 14. The CDR3 is 17 residues long. The DNA for the CDR3 is TGTGCCAGCAAATCATCCAGGGGGTTTGGGGGCACAGATACGCAGTATTTT. It translates to CASKSSRGFGGTDTQYF.

The chain links TRBV2 to TRBJ2-1; 9 nucleotides match TRBD2. The CDR3 covers 15 residues. V shed 1 base, J shed 7 bases, and the junction held 5 bases outside the gene matches. The V gene's germline CDR1 is SNHLY and CDR2 FYNNEI. The CDR3 sequence: CASSEVAGADNEQFF. CDR3 nucleotides: TGTGCCAGCAGTGAAGTAGCGGGAGCAGATAATGAGCAGTTCTTC. Full variable domain (rest looked up from reference TRBV2 and TRBJ2-1): EPEVTQTPSHQVTQMGQEVILRCVPISNHLYFYWYRQILGQKVEFLVSFYNNEISEKSEIFDDQFSVERPDGSNFTLKIRSTKLEDSAMYFCASSEVAGADNEQFFGPGTRLTVL.

CDR3 bases: TGTGCCAGCAGCTCTCGGACTAGCGGGACCTTGTACCAAGAGACCCAGTACTTC. It encodes CASSSRTSGTLYQETQYF. The gene calls are TRBV7-9 and TRBJ2-5; 12 bases are shared with TRBD2. The germline V gene encodes CDR1 SEHNR and CDR2 FQNEAQ (reference sequence). V shed 4 bases and J 0 bases; nucleotides not matched to a gene: 9. This CDR3 spans 18 amino acids.

This clone showed up just a few times. The V call is TRBV19, the J call TRBJ2-7, with 7 nucleotides matching TRBD2. Germline-derived CDR1 and CDR2 are LNHDA and SQIVND (reference sequence). V was pared by 3 bases and J by 5 bases, with 10 bases of the junction left unmatched. The CDR3 is 15 amino acids. The CDR3 loop is CASSIWGNREDEQYF. The CDR3 DNA is TGTGCCAGTAGTATCTGGGGGAACCGGGAGGACGAGCAGTACTTC.

The chain uses TRBV14 and TRBJ2-5; unclear D gene. Between the trimmed V and J ends, which lost 4 bases and 2 bases, there was a span of 14 bases. The CDR3 sequence is 15 residues long. Germline-derived CDR1 and CDR2 are SGHDN and FVKESK. The DNA for the CDR3 is TGTGCCAGCAGCCCTAGTACCAGGTTTCAAGAGACCCAGTACTTC. Protein product: CASSPSTRFQETQYF.

This clone was observed once. The rearrangement joins TRBV27 to TRBJ2-1; 9 bases map to TRBD2. Germline assignment: CDR1 MNHEY and CDR2 SMNVEV (reference sequence). V was clipped by 7 bases and J by 8 bases; unmatched bases: 12. The CDR3 runs 15 residues. The CDR3 sequence is CASTQAGGPGDEQFF. Here the CDR3 DNA reads TGTGCCAGCACCCAAGCGGGAGGCCCCGGGGATGAGCAGTTCTTC.

This clone was seen a single time. Relative to the germline gene, one junction end is altered; a read error may explain this. The chain links TRBV19 to TRBJ2-7; the D gene is possibly TRBD2 (5 bases). Per germline, CDR1 LNHDA and CDR2 SQIVND (reference sequence). The CDR3 sequence is 14 residues long. The CDR3 loop is CAGSIVEGEAEQYF. The CDR3 coding sequence is TGTGCCGGTAGTATAGTTGAGGGAGAGGCGGAGCAGTACTTC.

In this sample, this clone turned up once. One end of the junction varies from germline; a read error may be responsible. This chain uses TRBV7-8 with TRBJ2-3; 8 nucleotides match TRBD2. The CDR3 is 16 residues long. CDR1 is SGHVS and CDR2 is FQNEAQ in the germline V gene. The CDR3 reads CASSQETGAGADTQYF. The CDR3 bases are TGCGCCAGCAGCCAAGAGACGGGAGCGGGGGCAGATACGCAGTATTTT.

The chain joins TRBV28 to TRBJ1-2, with D maybe TRBD1 (6 bases). The CDR3 runs to 13 residues. Germline CDR1 MDHEN, CDR2 SYDVKM. Trimming left V 8 bases short and J 1 base short, with 11 bases between. CDR3 region: CASLGGGNYGYTF. The CDR3 nucleotides are TGTGCCAGCTTAGGGGGGGGTAACTATGGCTACACCTTC.

This clone appeared a few times. V gene TRBV4-1 combines with J gene TRBJ1-2, with D perhaps matching TRBD1 (6 bases). The CDR3 loop spans 15 amino acids. V lost 1 base and J 5 bases, leaving 14 bases between the germline ends. Germline V gene lookup returns CDR1 MGHRA and CDR2 YSYEKL. CDR3 sequence reads: CASSQGSAQGYGYTF. The CDR3, as DNA: TGCGCCAGCAGCCAAGGGTCTGCCCAGGGGTATGGCTACACCTTC.

The chain has TRBV7-8 and TRBJ1-4; a weak D match, TRBD1 (6 bases). The CDR3 is made up of 15 amino acids. Germline V gene data show CDR1 as SGHVS and CDR2 as FQNEAQ. Trimming took 5 bases from V and 7 from J, leaving 17 bases between them. The CDR3 region is CASSPRARGAEKLFF. In DNA, the CDR3 is TGTGCCAGCAGCCCCCGCGCCAGGGGTGCTGAAAAACTGTTTTTT.

This clone was counted a single time. This CDR3 is also generated by other DNA sequences in the sample. The V gene is TRBV11-3, the J gene TRBJ2-2, with no clear D. Trimming left V 0 bases short and J 4 bases short, with 9 bases between. The CDR3 runs to 15 residues. Germline CDR1 and CDR2: SGHNT and YENEEA. CDR3 amino acids: CASSLDRAGTGELFF. The CDR3 DNA sequence: TGTGCCAGCAGCTTAGATCGGGCAGGCACCGGGGAGCTGTTTTTT. The full variable domain, rest sourced from reference TRBV11-3 and TRBJ2-2, is EAGVVQSPRYKIIEKKQPVAFWCNPISGHNTLYWYLQNLGQGPELLIRYENEEAVDDSQLPKDRFSAERLKGVDSTLKIQPAELGDSAVYLCASSLDRAGTGELFFGEGSRLTVL.